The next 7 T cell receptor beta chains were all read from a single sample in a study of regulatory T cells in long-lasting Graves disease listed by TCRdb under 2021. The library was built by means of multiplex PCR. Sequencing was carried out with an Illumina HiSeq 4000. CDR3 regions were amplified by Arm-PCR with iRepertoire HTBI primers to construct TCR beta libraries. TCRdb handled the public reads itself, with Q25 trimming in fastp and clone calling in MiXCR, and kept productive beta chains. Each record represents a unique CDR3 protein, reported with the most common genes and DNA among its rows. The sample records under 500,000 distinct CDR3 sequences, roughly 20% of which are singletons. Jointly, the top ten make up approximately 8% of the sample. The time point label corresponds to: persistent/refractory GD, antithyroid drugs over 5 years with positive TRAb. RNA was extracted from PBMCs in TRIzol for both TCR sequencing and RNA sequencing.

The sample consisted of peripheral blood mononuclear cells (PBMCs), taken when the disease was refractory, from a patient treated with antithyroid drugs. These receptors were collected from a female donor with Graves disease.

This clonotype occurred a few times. The CDR3 coding sequence is TGTGCCACCAGTGATCCGCAAGCGGGTCGAGCCAAAAACATTCAGTACTTC. Amino acid sequence: CATSDPQAGRAKNIQYF. This sequence joins TRBV24-1 and TRBJ2-4, with D perhaps TRBD2 (6 bases). Germline lookup yields CDR1 KGHDR and CDR2 SFDVKD. There are 17 residues in the CDR3. V was cut by 3 bases and J by 0 bases, with 14 bases left in between.

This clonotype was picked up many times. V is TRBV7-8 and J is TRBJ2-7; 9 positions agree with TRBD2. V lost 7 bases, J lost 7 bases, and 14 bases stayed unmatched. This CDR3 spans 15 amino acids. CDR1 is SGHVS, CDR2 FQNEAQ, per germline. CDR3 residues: CASTRGSGGSWEQYF. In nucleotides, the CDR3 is TGTGCCAGCACTCGGGGGAGCGGGGGGTCATGGGAGCAGTACTTC.

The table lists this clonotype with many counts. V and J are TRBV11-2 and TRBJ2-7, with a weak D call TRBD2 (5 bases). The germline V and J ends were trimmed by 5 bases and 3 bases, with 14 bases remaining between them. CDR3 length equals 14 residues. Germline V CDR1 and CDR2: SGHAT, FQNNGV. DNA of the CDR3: TGTGCCAGCAGCCCTTCGGGGAAGTACTACGAGCAGTACTTC. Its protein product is CASSPSGKYYEQYF.

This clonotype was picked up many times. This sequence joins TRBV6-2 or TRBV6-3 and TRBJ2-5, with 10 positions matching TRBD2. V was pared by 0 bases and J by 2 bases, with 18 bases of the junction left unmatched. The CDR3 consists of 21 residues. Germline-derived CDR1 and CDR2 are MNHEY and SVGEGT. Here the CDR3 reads CASSYSWYSGREIDIQETQYF. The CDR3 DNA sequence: TGTGCCAGCAGTTACTCCTGGTACAGCGGGAGGGAGATAGACATACAAGAGACCCAGTACTTC.

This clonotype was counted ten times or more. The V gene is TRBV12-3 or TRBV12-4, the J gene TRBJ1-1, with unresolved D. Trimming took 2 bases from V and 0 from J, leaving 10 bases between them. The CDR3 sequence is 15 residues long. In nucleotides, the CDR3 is TGTGCCAGCAGTTTATTGGTTGGGCTGAACACTGAAGCTTTCTTT. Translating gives CASSLLVGLNTEAFF.

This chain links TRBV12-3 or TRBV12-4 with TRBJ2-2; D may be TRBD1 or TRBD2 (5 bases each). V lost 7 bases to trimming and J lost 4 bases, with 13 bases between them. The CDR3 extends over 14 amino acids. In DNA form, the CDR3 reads TGTGCCAGCATCCTTTCAGGGACCACCGGGGAGCTGTTTTTT. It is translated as CASILSGTTGELFF.

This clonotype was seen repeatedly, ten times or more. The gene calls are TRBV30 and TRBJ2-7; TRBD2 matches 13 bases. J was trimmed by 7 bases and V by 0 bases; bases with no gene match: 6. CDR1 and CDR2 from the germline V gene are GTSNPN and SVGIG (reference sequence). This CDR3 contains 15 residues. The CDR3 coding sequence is TGTGCCTGGAGTGTCGGGACTAGCGGGATAGAAGAGCAGTACTTC. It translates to CAWSVGTSGIEEQYF.